One sample yielded the 8 T cell receptor beta chains listed below, sequenced in a study of naive and memory T cell subsets. Both TRBC1 and TRBC2 were covered by a beta constant-region primer of two equimolar oligonucleotides. Nested alpha and beta constant-region primers with the SP2 primer drove four PCR rounds on ligated cDNA. TCRdb re-called the UMI-ligation and nested PCR reads through MiXCR, storing one row per CDR3 protein. The sample includes about 120,000 distinct CDR3 sequences, 35% to 45% seen only once; the top ten take about 0.85%. The sequenced sample was central memory CD4+ T cells from blood. Receptors were obtained from a human donor in good health.

This clonotype was found a few times. The V gene is TRBV7-8, the J gene TRBJ2-7; possible D gene TRBD2, 6 bases. The V end was cut by 5 bases, the J end by 12 bases, with 20 bases between. CDR1 is SGHVS, CDR2 FQNEAQ, per germline. CDR3 size: 13 residues. In DNA form, the CDR3 reads TGTGCCAGCAGCCTCGGAGGTGGGGGAGCGGGGTACTTC. Protein product: CASSLGGGGAGYF.

The chain carries TRBV5-4 and TRBJ1-2, with D possibly being TRBD1 (6 bases). The germline CDR1 and CDR2 sequences are SGHNT and YYREEE (reference sequence). The CDR3 is 15 residues long. V gave up 3 bases and J gave up 1 base, with 13 bases separating them. CDR3 in DNA: TGTGCCAGCAGCTCACTAAACAGGGTTAACTATGGCTACACCTTC. Translating it yields CASSSLNRVNYGYTF.

In this sample, this clonotype turned up many times. CDR3 sequence reads: CSAKGLGNYNEQFF. For the CDR3, the DNA is TGCAGCGCCAAGGGACTAGGTAATTACAATGAGCAGTTCTTC. This rearrangement joins TRBV29-1 to TRBJ2-1; 8 nucleotides match TRBD2. Germline V gives CDR1 SQVTM, CDR2 ANQGSEA. This CDR3 is 14 amino acids long. The trim removed 7 bases at V and 4 bases at J, leaving 9 bases unmatched.

In DNA, the CDR3 is TGTGCCAGCAGGGCACTTAGGGAAGCTTTCTTT. Encoded protein: CASRALREAFF. The chain has TRBV25-1 and TRBJ1-1, with unresolved D. This CDR3 is 11 amino acids long. V gave up 6 bases and J gave up 8 bases, with 10 bases separating them. Germline V gene lookup returns CDR1 MGHDK and CDR2 SYGVNS.

The rearrangement joins TRBV30 to TRBJ2-2; no clear D. In germline, CDR1 is GTSNPN, CDR2 SVGIG (reference sequence). Trimming took off 3 bases at V and 0 bases at J, with 5 bases between the two ends. The CDR3 length is 13 residues. CDR3 amino acids: CAWRFSNTGELFF. The CDR3 DNA reads TGTGCCTGGAGGTTTTCGAACACCGGGGAGCTGTTTTTT.

At least ten counts were recorded for this clonotype. This chain uses TRBV6-5 with TRBJ2-7; TRBD1 matches at 8 bases. J lost 2 bases, V lost 10 bases, and 10 bases had no gene match. The CDR3 totals 14 residues. The germline V gene has CDR1 MNHEY and CDR2 SVGAGI. The CDR3 DNA follows: TGTGCCACCCAGAGGGACAGGACAACCTACGAGCAGTACTTC. As protein: CATQRDRTTYEQYF.

Only a few counts were recorded for this clonotype. The rearrangement links TRBV29-1 to TRBJ2-3; D might be TRBD1 or TRBD2, each matching 5 bases. The CDR3 consists of 13 residues. V was pared by 5 bases and J by 0 bases, with 9 bases between. The germline V gene encodes CDR1 SQVTM and CDR2 ANQGSEA. CDR3: CSVSGLSTDTQYF. CDR3 DNA sequence: TGCAGCGTTTCGGGGCTAAGCACAGATACGCAGTATTTT.

This clonotype has just one count. The rearrangement joins TRBV6-2 or TRBV6-3 to TRBJ2-1; perhaps TRBD2 as D (6 bases). V lost 2 bases and J lost 8, with 16 bases in between. The CDR3 totals 15 residues. Germline-derived CDR1 and CDR2 are MNHEY and SVGEGT. CDR3 loop: CASSYQTRKGHEQFF. The CDR3, as DNA: TGTGCCAGCAGTTACCAGACTAGGAAGGGTCATGAGCAGTTCTTC.